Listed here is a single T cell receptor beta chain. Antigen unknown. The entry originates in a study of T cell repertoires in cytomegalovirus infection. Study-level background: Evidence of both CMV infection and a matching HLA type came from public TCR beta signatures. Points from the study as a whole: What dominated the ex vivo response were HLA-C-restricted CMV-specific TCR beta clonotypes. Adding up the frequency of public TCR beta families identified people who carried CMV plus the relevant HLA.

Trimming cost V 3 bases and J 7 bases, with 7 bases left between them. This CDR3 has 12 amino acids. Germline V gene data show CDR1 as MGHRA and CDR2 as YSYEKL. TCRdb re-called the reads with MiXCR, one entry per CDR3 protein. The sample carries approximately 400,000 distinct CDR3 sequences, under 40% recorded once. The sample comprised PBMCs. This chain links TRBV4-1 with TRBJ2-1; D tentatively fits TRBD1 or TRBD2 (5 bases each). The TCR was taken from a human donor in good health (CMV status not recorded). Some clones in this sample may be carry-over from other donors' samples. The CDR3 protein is CASSHGANEQFF. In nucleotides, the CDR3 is TGCGCCAGCAGCCACGGGGCGAATGAGCAGTTCTTC.